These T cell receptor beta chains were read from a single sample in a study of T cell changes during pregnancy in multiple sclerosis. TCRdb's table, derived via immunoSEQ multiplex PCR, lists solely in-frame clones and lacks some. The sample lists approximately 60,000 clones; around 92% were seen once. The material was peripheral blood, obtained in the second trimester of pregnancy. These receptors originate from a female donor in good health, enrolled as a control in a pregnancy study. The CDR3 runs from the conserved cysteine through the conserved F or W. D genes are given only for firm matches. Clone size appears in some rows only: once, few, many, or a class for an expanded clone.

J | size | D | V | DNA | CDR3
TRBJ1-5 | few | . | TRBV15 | TGTGCCACCAGCAGAGTTGGAGGAGGAGGCAATCAGCCCCAGCATTTT | CATSRVGGGGNQPQHF
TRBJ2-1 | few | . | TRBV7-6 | TGTGCCAGCAGCCAAAATAGGTACCGGGACTTTCGCAATGAGCAGTTCTTC | CASSQNRYRDFRNEQFF
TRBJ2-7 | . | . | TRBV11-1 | TGTGCCAGCAGCCCCCGGAGACAGACTAGCTCCTACGAGCAGTACTTC | CASSPRRQTSSYEQYF
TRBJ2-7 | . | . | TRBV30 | TGTGCCTGGAGTGCCAACGAGCAGTACTTC | CAWSANEQYF
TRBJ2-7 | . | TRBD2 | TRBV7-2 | TGTGCCAGCAGCTTAGCGGGAGGGCCCGGGGAGCAGTACTTC | CASSLAGGPGEQYF
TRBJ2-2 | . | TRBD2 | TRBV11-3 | TGTGCCAGCAGCCCAGGACTAGCGGGAGGTTGGGCCGGGGAGCTGTTTTTT | CASSPGLAGGWAGELFF
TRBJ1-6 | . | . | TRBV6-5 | TGTGCCAGCAGGAACCAGGGTGCGAATTCACCCCTCCACTTT | CASRNQGANSPLHF
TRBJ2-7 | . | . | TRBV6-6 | TGTGCCATCCTCGGTGACTACGAGCAGTACTTC | CAILGDYEQYF
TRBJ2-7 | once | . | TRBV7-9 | TGTGCCAGCAGCTTCCAGAGCGCCGACTACGAGCAGTACTTC | CASSFQSADYEQYF
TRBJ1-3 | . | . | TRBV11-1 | TGTGCCAGCAGCCCTTCCGGTCTTACTCTTGGAAACACCATATATTTT | CASSPSGLTLGNTIYF